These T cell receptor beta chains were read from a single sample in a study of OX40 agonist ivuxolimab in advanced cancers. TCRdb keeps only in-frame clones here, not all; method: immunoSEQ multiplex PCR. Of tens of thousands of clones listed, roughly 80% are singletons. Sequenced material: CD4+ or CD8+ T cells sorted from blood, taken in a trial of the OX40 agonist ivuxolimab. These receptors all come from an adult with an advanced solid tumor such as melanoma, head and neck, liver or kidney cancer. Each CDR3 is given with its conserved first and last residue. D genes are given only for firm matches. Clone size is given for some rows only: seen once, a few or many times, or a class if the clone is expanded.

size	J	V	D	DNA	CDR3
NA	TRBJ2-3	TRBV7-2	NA	TGTGCCAGCAGCTTAGAAGCGGGCACAGATACGCAGTATTTT	CASSLEAGTDTQYF
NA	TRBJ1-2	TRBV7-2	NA	TGTGCCAGCAGCTTATCCGCGGACAGCTATGGCTACACCTTC	CASSLSADSYGYTF
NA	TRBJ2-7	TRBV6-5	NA	TGTGCCAGCAGCAGGCCGGGGCCCTACGAGCAGTACTTC	CASSRPGPYEQYF
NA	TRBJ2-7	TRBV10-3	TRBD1	TGTGCCATCAGACCAGCATCCGGGACAGGGGACTACGAGCAGTACTTC	CAIRPASGTGDYEQYF
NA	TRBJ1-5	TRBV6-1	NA	TGTGCCAGCAGTGAAAGGATAGGTAGCAATCAGCCCCAGCATTTT	CASSERIGSNQPQHF
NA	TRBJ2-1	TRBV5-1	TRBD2	TGCGCCAGCAGCTTGGGGCGGCGGGAGTTATCCTACAATGAGCAGTTCTTC	CASSLGRRELSYNEQFF
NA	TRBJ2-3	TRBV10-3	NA	TGTGCCATCACTTCTCCAGGGGGGACAACAGATACGCAGTATTTT	CAITSPGGTTDTQYF
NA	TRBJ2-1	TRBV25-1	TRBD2	TGTGCCAGCAGCCCTTCCGGGGGAGGGATAAACAATGAGCAGTTCTTC	CASSPSGGGINNEQFF
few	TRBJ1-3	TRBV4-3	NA	TGCGCCAGCAGCCCGGGGGTTAGCTCTGGAAACACCATATATTTT	CASSPGVSSGNTIYF
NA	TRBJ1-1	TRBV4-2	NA	TGTGCCAGCAGCCAAACTATAGAGAACACTGAAGCTTTCTTT	CASSQTIENTEAFF
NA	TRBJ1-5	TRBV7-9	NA	TGTGCCAGCAGCTTATGGGGGGCTGGGCAGCCCCAGCATTTT	CASSLWGAGQPQHF
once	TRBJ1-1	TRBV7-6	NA	TGTGCCAGCAGCTTAGCGGCAGGGGAGGGAACTGAAGCTTTCTTT	CASSLAAGEGTEAFF
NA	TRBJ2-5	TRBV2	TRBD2	TGTGCCAGCAGTGAGGAAAATAGCGGGCAAGAGACCCAGTACTTC	CASSEENSGQETQYF
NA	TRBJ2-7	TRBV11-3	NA	TGTGCCAGCAGCTTAGAGACGGTCTCCTACGAGCAGTACTTC	CASSLETVSYEQYF
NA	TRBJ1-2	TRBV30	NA	TGTGCCTGGAGTAGGTCCCAGTATGGCTACACCTTC	CAWSRSQYGYTF
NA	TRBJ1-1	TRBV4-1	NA	TGCGCCAGCAGCCAAGTTCCCCGGGGGTTCACTGAAGCTTTCTTT	CASSQVPRGFTEAFF
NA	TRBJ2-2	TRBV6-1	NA	TGTGCCAGCAGTGAGAGTTACACCGGGGAGCTGTTTTTT	CASSESYTGELFF
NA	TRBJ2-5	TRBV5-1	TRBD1	TGCGCCAGCAGCGTGGGACAGGGGGAGACCCAGTACTTC	CASSVGQGETQYF
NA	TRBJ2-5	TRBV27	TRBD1	TGTGCCAGCAGTTGGGCAGGGGGCGGGGTGGGTACCCAGTACTTC	CASSWAGGGVGTQYF
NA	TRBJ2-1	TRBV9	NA	TGTGCCAGCGGGGGCGGGAGCCGTTACAATGAGCAGTTCTTC	CASGGGSRYNEQFF
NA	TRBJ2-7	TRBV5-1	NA	TGCGCCAGCAGCCGTAGCTGGGGTGACGAGCAGTACTTC	CASSRSWGDEQYF
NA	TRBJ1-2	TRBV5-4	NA	TGTGCCAGCAGCTTGGGCCAGCAACTTAACTATGGCTACACCTTC	CASSLGQQLNYGYTF
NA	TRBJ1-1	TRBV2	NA	TGTGCCAGCAGTCCCAGGGTTCCCGACACTGAAGCTTTCTTT	CASSPRVPDTEAFF
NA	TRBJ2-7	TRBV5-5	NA	TGTGCCAGCAGCACTTTAGGGGACTCCTACGAGCAGTACTTC	CASSTLGDSYEQYF
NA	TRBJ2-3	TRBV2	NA	TGTGCCACCCTCGGTGTGACAGATACGCAGTATTTT	CATLGVTDTQYF
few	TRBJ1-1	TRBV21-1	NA	TGTGCCAGCAGCATAAAAGCCGGGACAGGGGGCCCATCCCCGCGGGACACTGAAGCTTTCTTT	CASSIKAGTGGPSPRDTEAFF